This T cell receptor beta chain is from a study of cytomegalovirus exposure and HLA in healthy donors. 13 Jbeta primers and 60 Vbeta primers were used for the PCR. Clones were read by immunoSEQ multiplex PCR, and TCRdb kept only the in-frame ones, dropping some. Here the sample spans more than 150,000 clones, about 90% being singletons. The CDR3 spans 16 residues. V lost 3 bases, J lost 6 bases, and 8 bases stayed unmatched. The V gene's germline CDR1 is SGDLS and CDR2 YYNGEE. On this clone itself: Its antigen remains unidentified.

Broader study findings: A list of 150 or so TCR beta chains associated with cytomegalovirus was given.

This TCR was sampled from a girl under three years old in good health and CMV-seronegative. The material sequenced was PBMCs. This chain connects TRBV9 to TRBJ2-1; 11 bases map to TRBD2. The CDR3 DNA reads TGTGCCAGCAGCGCGCCGGGACTAGCGGAGCTCAATGAGCAGTTCTTC. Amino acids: CASSAPGLAELNEQFF.